What follows are 20 T cell receptor beta chains derived from one specimen sequenced in a study of Tregs in tolerant kidney transplant recipients. Produced via immunoSEQ multiplex PCR; TCRdb's table is partial and in-frame only. The sample records approximately 69,000 clones, around nine tenths being singletons. Sequencing was performed on CD4+ T cells from blood, taken before the transplant. The origin of the receptors is a human donor who received a combined kidney and bone marrow transplant.

The gene calls are TRBV29-1 and TRBJ2-1; TRBD1 matches at 9 bases. CDR1 and CDR2 from the germline V gene are SQVTM and ANQGSEA. V lost 6 bases and J lost 4; bases outside the gene matches: 10. CDR3 length: 15 residues. The CDR3 sequence is CSVSTGGVRYNEQFF. CDR3 sequence (DNA): TGCAGCGTGTCTACAGGGGGCGTTCGGTACAATGAGCAGTTCTTC.

The rearrangement uses TRBV18 and TRBJ1-2, with a tentative D call TRBD1 (5 bases). Trimming took 3 bases from V and 0 from J, leaving 11 bases between them. CDR3 length equals 15 residues. Germline CDR1 KGHSH, CDR2 LQKENI. The CDR3 bases are TGTGCCAGCTCACCGGGTCGACAGTCTAACTATGGCTACACCTTC. Amino acids: CASSPGRQSNYGYTF.

This chain connects TRBV7-2 to TRBJ2-1; D is unresolved. The CDR3 consists of 14 residues. Germline CDR1 is SGHTA and CDR2 is FQGNSA. V shed 4 bases and J shed 3 bases, with 10 bases lying between them. As DNA, the CDR3 is TGTGCCAGCAGCTACCGGAACTACTACAATGAGCAGTTCTTC. This sequence encodes CASSYRNYYNEQFF.

The V call is TRBV19, the J call TRBJ1-4, with D perhaps TRBD1 (6 bases). The length of the CDR3 is 15 residues. CDR1 is LNHDA, CDR2 SQIVND, per germline (reference sequence). V was clipped by 5 bases and J by 4 bases, with 14 bases between them. CDR3 DNA sequence: TGTGCCAGTAGTCCCGCGGACAGAGATAATGAAAAACTGTTTTTT. Its protein product is CASSPADRDNEKLFF.

The chain recombines TRBV10-3 with TRBJ2-2, with a tentative D call TRBD2 (5 bases). CDR3 length: 14 residues. Germline V lookup: CDR1 ENHRY, CDR2 SYGVKD. V lost 2 bases, J lost 8 bases, and 12 bases lay in between. CDR3 nucleotides: TGTGCCATCAGTGAGGGACTTTCTCCGGGGGAGCTGTTTTTT. Residues: CAISEGLSPGELFF.

The table lists this clone with a count of one. This chain uses TRBV10-2 with TRBJ1-2; D perhaps matches TRBD1 (6 bases). Germline V gene data show CDR1 as WSHSY and CDR2 as SAAADI. The CDR3 is 16 residues long. V was trimmed by 6 bases and J by 8 bases, leaving 25 bases between them. For the CDR3, the DNA is TGCGCCAGCAGGTACCCCAACGTAGAGGGGGAGAGGGGCTACACCTTC. It encodes CASRYPNVEGERGYTF.

On this clone: Other DNA sequences from this sample encode an identical CDR3 as well. The gene calls are TRBV19 and TRBJ2-7, with 7 bases identical to TRBD1. CDR3 length: 12 amino acids. In germline, CDR1 is LNHDA, CDR2 SQIVND (reference sequence). With 4 bases clipped from V and 9 bases from J, the junction kept 6 bases outside the gene matches. CDR3: CASSTRQGGQYF. CDR3 bases: TGTGCCAGTAGTACCCGACAGGGCGGGCAGTACTTC.

This clone has a handful of counts. This rearrangement joins TRBV7-9 to TRBJ2-2; 8 bases map to TRBD2. The CDR3 sequence is 17 residues long. V was clipped by 5 bases and J by 5 bases; unmatched bases: 13. Germline V gives CDR1 SEHNR, CDR2 FQNEAQ (reference sequence). The CDR3 here is CASSPGLARDLTGELFF. In DNA form, the CDR3 reads TGTGCCAGCAGCCCTGGACTAGCCCGGGACCTAACCGGGGAGCTGTTTTTT.

The chain links TRBV28 to TRBJ2-7; D might be TRBD1 (6 bases). The CDR3 runs 17 residues. Germline V gene lookup returns CDR1 MDHEN and CDR2 SYDVKM. Trimming cost V 3 bases and J 0 bases, with 18 bases left between them. The CDR3 nucleotides are TGTGCCAGCAGTTTTGGGGACATCTTAAGGAGCTCCTACGAGCAGTACTTC. Residues: CASSFGDILRSSYEQYF. The complete variable domain, with remaining parts taken from reference TRBV28 and TRBJ2-7, reads DVKVTQSSRYLVKRTGEKVFLECVQDMDHENMFWYRQDPGLGLRLIYFSYDVKMKEKGDIPEGYSVSREKKERFSLILESASTNQTSMYLCASSFGDILRSSYEQYFGPGTRLTVT.

V is TRBV28 and J is TRBJ2-2; maybe TRBD1 (6 bases). Germline CDR1 reads MDHEN; CDR2 reads SYDVKM. The CDR3 consists of 15 residues. The V end was cut by 2 bases, the J end by 3 bases, with 10 bases between. The CDR3 loop reads CASSLTGTHTGELFF. DNA for the CDR3: TGTGCCAGCAGTTTAACAGGGACACACACCGGGGAGCTGTTTTTT.

V gene TRBV21-1 combines with J gene TRBJ2-7; TRBD1, the table's D call, was not compared with the DNA. TRBV21-1 is assigned pseudogene status. There are 16 residues in the CDR3. The CDR3: CASSNERTPQTYEQYF. Written as DNA, the CDR3 is TGTGCCAGCAGCAATGAAAGGACACCCCAGACCTACGAGCAGTACTTC.

This chain links TRBV15 with TRBJ2-7, with 11 bases lining up with TRBD1. V lost 0 bases and J lost 3; bases outside the gene matches: 7. Germline lookup yields CDR1 LNHNV and CDR2 YYDKDF (reference sequence). This CDR3 has 17 amino acids. Written as DNA, the CDR3 is TGTGCCACCAGCAGAGATTATATAGGGACAGGGGGCTACGAGCAGTACTTC. The encoded protein is CATSRDYIGTGGYEQYF.

This chain connects TRBV6-5 to TRBJ2-3, with TRBD2 identical over 7 bases. Germline values: CDR1 MNHEY, CDR2 SVGAGI. The CDR3 has 14 residues. V was pared by 2 bases and J by 6 bases, with 5 bases of the junction left unmatched. CDR3 loop: CASSYGGRGDTQYF. The CDR3 coding sequence is TGTGCCAGCAGTTACGGCGGGAGAGGGGATACGCAGTATTTT.

CDR3 region: CARSAPGLAELSWDTQYF. The CDR3 bases are TGTGCCAGAAGCGCACCGGGACTAGCGGAACTAAGCTGGGATACGCAGTATTTT. V is TRBV5-3 and J is TRBJ2-3; 11 bases agree with TRBD2. TRBV5-3 is recorded as an ORF, its role being uncertain. The length of the CDR3 is 18 residues. V lost 4 bases and J lost 6; bases outside the gene matches: 16.

In its sample, this clone was seen many times. The chain joins TRBV7-3 to TRBJ1-1, with D possibly matching TRBD1 (5 bases). Per germline, CDR1 SGHTA and CDR2 FQGTGA. The CDR3 contains 15 residues. Trimming took 3 bases from V and 0 from J, leaving 11 bases between them. CDR3 bases: TGTGCCAGCAGCTTGGGGAGGGGCATGAACACTGAAGCTTTCTTT. This sequence encodes CASSLGRGMNTEAFF.

The chain has TRBV7-2 and TRBJ2-7; D may be TRBD2 (6 bases). CDR3 length: 16 residues. The germline CDR1 and CDR2 sequences are SGHTA and FQGNSA. V was cut by 4 bases and J by 2 bases, with 18 bases left in between. The CDR3 here is CASSSPLARVAYEQYF. CDR3 DNA sequence: TGTGCCAGCAGCTCCCCACTAGCAAGAGTTGCCTACGAGCAGTACTTC.

V is TRBV10-3 and J is TRBJ2-1, with 11 bases that match TRBD2. Trimming removed 4 bases from V and 0 bases from J; junction bases left unmatched: 2. There are 16 residues in the CDR3. The germline V gene has CDR1 ENHRY and CDR2 SYGVKD. The CDR3 loop is CAISATSGSSYNEQFF. CDR3 sequence (DNA): TGTGCCATCAGTGCTACTAGCGGGAGCTCCTACAATGAGCAGTTCTTC.

This sequence joins TRBV9 and TRBJ1-2; 7 bases are shared with TRBD1. The trim removed 0 bases at V and 7 bases at J, leaving 12 bases unmatched. The CDR3 is 16 amino acids. The V gene's germline CDR1 is SGDLS and CDR2 YYNGEE. The chain's CDR3 is CASSVDGAGGRSGYTF. CDR3 coding DNA: TGTGCCAGCAGCGTAGATGGGGCAGGGGGACGGAGTGGCTACACCTTC.

The CDR3 loop reads CASGTSGRWNEQFF. The CDR3 bases are TGTGCCAGCGGGACTAGCGGGAGGTGGAATGAGCAGTTCTTC. This sequence joins TRBV19 and TRBJ2-1; TRBD2 aligns across 15 bases. Germline CDR1 and CDR2: LNHDA and SQIVND (reference sequence). CDR3 length: 14 amino acids. V gave up 9 bases and J gave up 7 bases; unmatched junction bases: 4.

In this sample, this clone turned up once. The V gene is TRBV7-2, the J gene TRBJ2-3; TRBD2 is a possible D gene (6 bases). The CDR3 loop spans 15 amino acids. Trimming took off 3 bases at V and 0 bases at J, with 10 bases between the two ends. Germline V gives CDR1 SGHTA, CDR2 FQGNSA. The DNA for the CDR3 is TGTGCCAGCAGCTTGTGGGGGGACAGCACAGATACGCAGTATTTT. Protein product: CASSLWGDSTDTQYF. Variable domain in full (rest from reference TRBV7-2 and TRBJ2-3): GAGVSQSPSNKVTEKGKDVELRCDPISGHTALYWYRQSLGQGLEFLIYFQGNSAPDKSGLPSDRFSAERTGGSVSTLTIQRTQQEDSAVYLCASSLWGDSTDTQYFGPGTRLTVL.